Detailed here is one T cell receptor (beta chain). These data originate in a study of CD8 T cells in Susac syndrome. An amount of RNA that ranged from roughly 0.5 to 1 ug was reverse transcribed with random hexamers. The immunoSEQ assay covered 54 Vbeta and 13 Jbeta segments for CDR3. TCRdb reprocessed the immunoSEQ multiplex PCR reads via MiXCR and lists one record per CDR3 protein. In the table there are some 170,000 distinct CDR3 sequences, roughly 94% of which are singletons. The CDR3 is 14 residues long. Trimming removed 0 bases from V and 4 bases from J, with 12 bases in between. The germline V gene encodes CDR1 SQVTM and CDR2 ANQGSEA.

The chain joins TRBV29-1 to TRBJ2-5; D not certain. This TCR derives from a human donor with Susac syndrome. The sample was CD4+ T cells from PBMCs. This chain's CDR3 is CSVEDPLVGETQYF. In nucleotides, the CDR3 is TGCAGCGTTGAAGATCCCCTAGTGGGAGAGACCCAGTACTTC.